A selection of T cell receptor beta chains follows, all from one sample in a study of blood T cell repertoires in COVID-19. Generated by immunoSEQ multiplex PCR, the TCRdb table keeps only in-frame clones and is missing some. Here the sample spans fewer than 85,000 clones, roughly 80% being singletons. Sequences were obtained from peripheral blood. The receptor set was obtained from an elderly woman with active or convalescent COVID-19. Each CDR3 is given with its conserved first and last residue. The order of the fields is CDR3 DNA, CDR3 protein, J gene, clone size, D gene, V gene. D genes are given only for firm matches. Some rows have no size entry. The others give once, few or many, or a class for an expanded clone.

TGTGCCAGTAATGGGCAGGGGCACCAAGAGACCCAGTACTTC | CASNGQGHQETQYF | TRBJ2-5 | - | - | TRBV19
TGTGCCAGCAGCCCAGGACTAGCGTGGGCAGATACGCAGTATTTT | CASSPGLAWADTQYF | TRBJ2-3 | - | TRBD2 | TRBV4-2
TGTGCCAGCAGTTATCCCCAAAAACAAGGGGATGGCTACACCTTC | CASSYPQKQGDGYTF | TRBJ1-2 | - | - | TRBV6-2/TRBV6-3
TGTGCCAGCAGCCGGGACAGTCAATCCTATGGCTACACCTTC | CASSRDSQSYGYTF | TRBJ1-2 | - | TRBD1 | TRBV7-8
TGTGCCAGTAGTATTCAGGACTTGGGGTCAGATACGCAGTATTTT | CASSIQDLGSDTQYF | TRBJ2-3 | once | - | TRBV19
TGCAGTGCTAGTTTAGGCAAAACAGGGAGAGATGGCTACACCTTC | CSASLGKTGRDGYTF | TRBJ1-2 | - | - | TRBV20-1
TGTGCCTGGAGTGTACGGGGGAGTTCTCCCAATGAGCAGTTCTTC | CAWSVRGSSPNEQFF | TRBJ2-1 | - | - | TRBV30
TGCGCCAGCAGCGTGACAGGGACGAACACTGAAGCTTTCTTT | CASSVTGTNTEAFF | TRBJ1-1 | - | TRBD1 | TRBV5-1
TGTGCCACCAGCAGAGCTGGACTAGCGCTTAGCACAGATACGCAGTATTTT | CATSRAGLALSTDTQYF | TRBJ2-3 | - | TRBD2 | TRBV15
TGTGCCATCAGGGTCTCGGGACAGGGAAATGAAGCTTTCTTT | CAIRVSGQGNEAFF | TRBJ1-1 | few | TRBD1 | TRBV10-3
TGCGCCAGCAACCAGGGGGGATCGGGGTACAATGAGCAGTTCTTC | CASNQGGSGYNEQFF | TRBJ2-1 | - | - | TRBV10-1
TGCGCCAGCAGCCAAGTTAGCGGAGGAGGGTACAATGAGCAGTTCTTC | CASSQVSGGGYNEQFF | TRBJ2-1 | few | - | TRBV4-3
TGTGCCAGCAGCTTAGAGGGGACTATCAATTACGAGCAGTACTTC | CASSLEGTINYEQYF | TRBJ2-7 | many | TRBD2 | TRBV7-9
TGTGCCATCCAAGCGGCGGGGGGGCTTCGTGAGCAGTTCTTC | CAIQAAGGLREQFF | TRBJ2-1 | - | TRBD2 | TRBV28
TGTGCCATCAGGGACAAAGGCGATCAGCCCCAGCATTTT | CAIRDKGDQPQHF | TRBJ1-5 | - | - | TRBV10-3
TGCGCCAGCAGCTTGTATGAGGCCGGTTCCTACGAGCAGTACTTC | CASSLYEAGSYEQYF | TRBJ2-7 | - | - | TRBV5-1